The 27 T cell receptor beta chains below come from one sample, sequenced in a study of spatial heterogeneity in lung cancer. TCRdb re-called the 5' RACE reads through MiXCR, storing one row per CDR3 protein. The sample shows 110,000 or so distinct CDR3 sequences, roughly a tenth of them seen only once. The time point is: blood at routine non-recurrence follow-up after resection. The sample in question was PBMCs, obtained at follow-up. All receptors come from a female donor with early-stage non-small cell lung cancer.

This clonotype was seen a handful of times. V is TRBV5-6 and J is TRBJ2-7; TRBD1 agrees at 9 bases. This CDR3 comprises 13 residues. The V segment lost 3 bases and the J segment 6 bases; nucleotides outside the gene matches: 4. Germline CDR1 reads SGHDT; CDR2 reads YYEEEE. CDR3 coding DNA: TGTGCCAGCAGCTCGACAGGGGGGCGCGAGCAGTACTTC. Its protein product is CASSSTGGREQYF.

There are a few counts of this clonotype. The V and J genes are TRBV24-1 and TRBJ1-1; D ambiguous. The CDR3 loop spans 13 amino acids. Germline V lookup: CDR1 KGHDR, CDR2 SFDVKD. V was pared by 5 bases and J by 5 bases, with 11 bases between. CDR3 in DNA: TGTGCCACCAGTGCCTTGTGGGGTACTGAAGCTTTCTTT. It translates to CATSALWGTEAFF.

There are a few counts of this clonotype. The chain has TRBV6-2 or TRBV6-3 and TRBJ2-3, with D perhaps matching TRBD1 (5 bases). The V end lost 10 bases, the J end lost 2 bases, and 16 bases lay between the germline ends. The germline gives CDR1 MNHEY, CDR2 SVGEGT. The CDR3 is made up of 14 amino acids. In DNA, the CDR3 is TGTGCCACCAGACAGTTTACCTCCACAGATACGCAGTATTTT. It specifies CATRQFTSTDTQYF.

V is TRBV7-2 and J is TRBJ2-1; D may be TRBD2 (6 bases). The ends were cut back, 3 bases at V and 6 bases at J, with 18 bases in the middle. The germline CDR1 and CDR2 sequences are SGHTA and FQGNSA. This CDR3 comprises 16 residues. The DNA for the CDR3 is TGTGCCAGCAGCTTCGGTAGCCTGATGCGGGGCAATGAGCAGTTCTTC. It codes for CASSFGSLMRGNEQFF.

This clonotype was observed many times. The V and J genes are TRBV7-2 and TRBJ2-3; D gene unclear. Trimming cost V 3 bases and J 4 bases, with 5 bases left between them. Germline V gene lookup returns CDR1 SGHTA and CDR2 FQGNSA. The CDR3 sequence is 12 residues long. The CDR3 is CASSFSSDTQYF. CDR3 nucleotides: TGTGCCAGCAGCTTCTCATCAGATACGCAGTATTTT.

The table lists this clonotype with a few counts. The V call is TRBV5-1, the J call TRBJ2-7; 13 bases agree with TRBD2. CDR3 size: 16 residues. CDR1 and CDR2 from the germline V gene are SGHRS and YFSETQ. The V gene end was trimmed by 4 bases and the J gene end by 3 bases; junction bases not matched to a gene: 7. This CDR3 reads CASSPRTSGSHYEQYF. Written as DNA, the CDR3 is TGCGCCAGCAGCCCCCGGACTAGCGGGAGCCACTACGAGCAGTACTTC.

The V and J genes are TRBV21-1 and TRBJ2-7; the table's TRBD1 call for D was not verified on the DNA. TRBV21-1 is a pseudogene. The CDR3 sequence is 17 residues long. The CDR3, as DNA: TGTGCCAGCAGCAAATCGACCGAGCGGGGGCTCTCCTACGAGCAGTACTTC. Translated, it gives CASSKSTERGLSYEQYF.

The rearrangement joins TRBV7-8 to TRBJ2-2, with 11 bases aligning to TRBD2. The germline V gene has CDR1 SGHVS and CDR2 FQNEAQ. This CDR3 region has 16 residues. The V and J ends lost 5 bases and 5 bases, in that order; junction bases with no gene match: 7. CDR3: CASSHTSGRGTGELFF. The CDR3 DNA follows: TGTGCCAGCAGCCATACTAGCGGGAGAGGAACCGGGGAGCTGTTTTTT.

This clonotype has only a few counts. The chain combines TRBV7-2 with TRBJ1-1; TRBD1 matches at 7 bases. The CDR3 totals 13 residues. J gave up 8 bases and V 3 bases, and 6 bases lay outside the gene matches. Germline CDR1 SGHTA, CDR2 FQGNSA. The DNA for the CDR3 is TGTGCCAGCAGCTTGGGGGGACAGATCGAAGCTTTCTTT. This gives the protein CASSLGGQIEAFF.

This chain connects TRBV7-9 to TRBJ2-2; 13 nucleotides align to TRBD2. V trimming: 7 bases; J trimming: 3 bases; junction bases outside the gene matches: 11. The CDR3 length is 18 residues. From germline, CDR1 is SEHNR and CDR2 FQNEAQ (reference sequence). The CDR3 DNA reads as TGTGCCAGCATCCCGGGACTAGCGGGATCTAGGGACACCGGGGAGCTGTTTTTT. This sequence encodes CASIPGLAGSRDTGELFF.

The sample holds a few counts of this clonotype. The chain uses TRBV6-2 or TRBV6-3 and TRBJ2-7, with 10 positions matching TRBD2. Germline V gene data show CDR1 as MNHEY and CDR2 as SVGEGT. CDR3 length equals 14 residues. The ends lost 8 bases at V and 5 bases at J; junction bases unmatched: 9. CDR3 protein: CASSHSGRSHEQYV. The CDR3 region has the DNA TGTGCCAGCTCGCATAGCGGGAGGTCCCACGAGCAGTACGTC.

This clonotype was counted between two and nine times. J is TRBJ1-4 and V is TRBV29-1, with D unclear. Deletions cut 6 bases from V and 7 bases from J, with 15 bases between. This CDR3 spans 13 amino acids. In germline, CDR1 is SQVTM, CDR2 ANQGSEA. CDR3 DNA sequence: TGCAGCGTAGTCCTAGCCCCCGGTGAAAAACTGTTTTTT. Its translation is CSVVLAPGEKLFF.

This clonotype occurred a few times. The chain has TRBV2 and TRBJ1-5; perhaps TRBD1 as D (5 bases). V gave up 6 bases and J gave up 2 bases, with 8 bases separating them. The germline V gene encodes CDR1 SNHLY and CDR2 FYNNEI. The CDR3 sequence is 13 residues long. CDR3 coding DNA: TGTGCCAGCAGGTTGGGGCGCAATCAGCCCCAGCATTTT. Its protein is CASRLGRNQPQHF.

V is TRBV21-1 and J is TRBJ2-1; the tabulated D call, TRBD2, remains unverified against the DNA. TRBV21-1 constitutes a pseudogene. This CDR3 is built from 17 residues. In nucleotides, the CDR3 is TGTGCCAGCAGCAACGAGTCTAGCGGTAGCTCCTACAATGAGCAGTTCTTC. Its translation is CASSNESSGSSYNEQFF.

This clonotype was seen many times. The genes are TRBV6-2 or TRBV6-3 and TRBJ2-3; TRBD2 matches 13 bases. J was trimmed by 2 bases and V by 2 bases; bases with no gene match: 1. Looked up from germline, CDR1 is MNHEY and CDR2 is SVGEGT. This CDR3 contains 16 residues. CDR3 DNA sequence: TGTGCCAGCAGTTACGGACTAGCGGGAGACACAGATACGCAGTATTTT. Amino acids: CASSYGLAGDTDTQYF.

This clonotype showed up just a few times. The rearrangement uses TRBV7-9 and TRBJ2-3; possible D gene TRBD1, 6 bases. CDR1 and CDR2 from the germline V gene are SEHNR and FQNEAQ (reference sequence). Trimming removed 5 bases from V and 2 bases from J, with 11 bases in between. CDR3 length: 14 residues. CDR3 in amino acids: CASSRTENTDTQYF. The CDR3 nucleotides are TGTGCCAGCAGCCGGACAGAGAACACAGATACGCAGTATTTT. Full variable domain (remainder filled in from reference TRBV7-9 and TRBJ2-3): DTGVSQNPRHKITKRGQNVTFRCDPISEHNRLYWYRQTLGQGPEFLTYFQNEAQLEKSRLLSDRFSAERPKGSFSTLEIQRTEQGDSAMYLCASSRTENTDTQYFGPGTRLTVL.

The V gene is TRBV29-1, the J gene TRBJ2-3, with a tentative D call TRBD2 (5 bases). The CDR3 consists of 12 residues. Between the trimmed V and J ends, which lost 7 bases and 0 bases, there was a span of 8 bases. Germline V gives CDR1 SQVTM, CDR2 ANQGSEA. CDR3 residues: CSASSSTDTQYF. CDR3 sequence (DNA): TGCAGCGCTAGCTCTAGCACAGATACGCAGTATTTT.

This clonotype appeared many times. The rearrangement uses TRBV6-1 and TRBJ1-1; D may be TRBD1 (5 bases). Germline V gene lookup returns CDR1 MNHNS and CDR2 SASEGT. V was shortened by 4 bases and J by 1 base, with 10 bases between the two germline ends. The CDR3 is made up of 14 amino acids. Here the CDR3 DNA reads TGTGCCAGCAGTGGGGGGACGGGGAACACTGAAGCTTTCTTT. Encoded protein: CASSGGTGNTEAFF.

This clonotype was counted at least ten times. The chain joins TRBV5-6 to TRBJ2-3; unclear D gene. This CDR3 has 15 amino acids. Trimming removed 1 base from V and 4 bases from J, with 13 bases in between. The germline V gene encodes CDR1 SGHDT and CDR2 YYEEEE. The CDR3 DNA is TGTGCCAGCAGCTTGTCTCCGTTAGACCCAGATACGCAGTATTTT. It translates to CASSLSPLDPDTQYF.

This clonotype was found a few times. This chain uses TRBV29-1 with TRBJ2-2; D is ambiguous. The germline V and J ends were trimmed by 6 bases and 1 base, with 9 bases remaining between them. The germline gives CDR1 SQVTM, CDR2 ANQGSEA. The CDR3 consists of 13 residues. In nucleotides, the CDR3 is TGCAGCGTCGCCACTCTGAACACCGGGGAGCTGTTTTTT. Encoded protein: CSVATLNTGELFF.

This clonotype was detected ten times or more. The rearrangement links TRBV7-8 to TRBJ1-1; tentative D call: TRBD1 (5 bases). The CDR3 runs 13 residues. Germline lookup yields CDR1 SGHVS and CDR2 FQNEAQ. Trimming took 0 bases from V and 9 from J, leaving 11 bases between them. CDR3 amino acids: CASSLAQRQQAFF. CDR3 DNA sequence: TGTGCCAGCAGCTTAGCGCAGAGACAGCAAGCTTTCTTT.

This clonotype was observed at least ten times. This chain uses TRBV27 with TRBJ1-6, with TRBD1 as a possible D gene (6 bases). Looked up from germline, CDR1 is MNHEY and CDR2 is SMNVEV (reference sequence). Trimming pared 4 bases from V and 0 bases from J, leaving 10 bases between. This CDR3 is 16 amino acids long. CDR3 sequence: CASSSTGSSYNSPLHF. In nucleotides, the CDR3 is TGTGCCAGCAGTTCTACAGGGAGCTCCTATAATTCACCCCTCCACTTT.

This clonotype was seen many times. This chain joins TRBV7-2 and TRBJ2-1, with a tentative D call TRBD2 (5 bases). CDR1 SGHTA and CDR2 FQGNSA come from the germline V gene. This CDR3 region has 12 residues. Trimming stripped 8 bases from V and 13 bases from J, with 18 bases between. CDR3 coding DNA: TGTGCCAGCGCTGGTCGGGATAAGGTTCAGTTCTTC. Translated: CASAGRDKVQFF.

This clonotype was seen ten or more times. The V gene is TRBV3-1, the J gene TRBJ2-5; 8 bases match TRBD1. Germline lookup yields CDR1 LGHDT and CDR2 YNNKEL (reference sequence). The CDR3 length is 16 residues. V shed 2 bases, J shed 3 bases, and the junction held 8 bases outside the gene matches. Here the CDR3 reads CASSQRTGFGEETQYF. The CDR3 region has the DNA TGTGCCAGCAGCCAACGGACAGGGTTTGGGGAAGAGACCCAGTACTTC.

This clonotype has at least ten counts. This chain connects TRBV29-1 to TRBJ1-1; possible D gene TRBD1, 6 bases. Trimming left V 6 bases short and J 0 bases short, with 14 bases between. This CDR3 spans 14 amino acids. Germline V gene data show CDR1 as SQVTM and CDR2 as ANQGSEA. The CDR3 DNA reads as TGCAGCGTAGGACAGAATCTTATGAACACTGAAGCTTTCTTT. Translating gives CSVGQNLMNTEAFF.

The V call is TRBV9, the J call TRBJ2-7; D is undetermined. The CDR3 runs to 13 residues. In germline, CDR1 is SGDLS, CDR2 YYNGEE. Trimming took off 1 base at V and 5 bases at J, with 10 bases between the two ends. The CDR3 nucleotides are TGTGCCAGCAGCGTAACGTGGGTGGACGAGCAGTACTTC. Translating gives CASSVTWVDEQYF.

The rearrangement uses TRBV5-1 and TRBJ2-1; D might be TRBD2 (6 bases). Trimming pared 5 bases from V and 0 bases from J, leaving 12 bases between. The CDR3 contains 15 residues. Germline CDR1 and CDR2: SGHRS and YFSETQ. CDR3 nucleotide sequence: TGCGCCAGCAGGACCGGGACTGGCTCCTACAATGAGCAGTTCTTC. It is translated as CASRTGTGSYNEQFF.